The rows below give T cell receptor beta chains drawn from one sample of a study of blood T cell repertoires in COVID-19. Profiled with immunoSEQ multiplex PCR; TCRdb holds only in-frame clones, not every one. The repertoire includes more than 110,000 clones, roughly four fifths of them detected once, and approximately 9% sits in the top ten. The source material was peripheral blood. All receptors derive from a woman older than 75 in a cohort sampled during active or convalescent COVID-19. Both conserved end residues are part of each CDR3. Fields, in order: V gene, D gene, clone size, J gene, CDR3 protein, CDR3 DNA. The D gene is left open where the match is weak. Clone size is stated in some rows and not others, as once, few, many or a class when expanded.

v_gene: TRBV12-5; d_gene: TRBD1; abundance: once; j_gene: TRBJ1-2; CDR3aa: CASDPGTGYGYTF; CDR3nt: TGTGCTAGTGATCCCGGGACAGGGTACGGCTACACCTTC
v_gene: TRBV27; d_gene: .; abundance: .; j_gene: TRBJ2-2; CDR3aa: CASSSVLANTGELFF; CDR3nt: TGTGCCAGCAGTTCAGTACTAGCGAACACCGGGGAGCTGTTTTTT
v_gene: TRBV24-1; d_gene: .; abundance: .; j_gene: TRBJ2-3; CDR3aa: CATGSSTDTQYF; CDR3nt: TGTGCCACCGGGAGTAGCACAGATACGCAGTATTTT
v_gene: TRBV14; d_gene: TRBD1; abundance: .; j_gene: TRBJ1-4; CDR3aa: CASSYTGAGEKLFF; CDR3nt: TGTGCCAGCAGCTATACAGGGGCGGGTGAAAAACTGTTTTTT
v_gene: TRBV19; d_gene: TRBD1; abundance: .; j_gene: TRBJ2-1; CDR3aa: CASSIEGQGYNEQFF; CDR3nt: TGTGCCAGTAGTATAGAGGGACAGGGCTACAATGAGCAGTTCTTC
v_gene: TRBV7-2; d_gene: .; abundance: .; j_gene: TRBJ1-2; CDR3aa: CASSLGLGTYYGYTF; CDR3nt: TGTGCCAGCAGCTTAGGGCTGGGGACTTACTATGGCTACACCTTC
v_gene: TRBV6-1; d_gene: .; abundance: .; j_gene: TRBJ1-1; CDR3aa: CASSEWGSLNTEAFF; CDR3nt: TGTGCCAGCAGTGAATGGGGCAGCCTGAACACTGAAGCTTTCTTT
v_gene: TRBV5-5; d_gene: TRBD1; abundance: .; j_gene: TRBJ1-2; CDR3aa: CASSLAPGQGAYGYTF; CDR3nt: TGTGCCAGCAGCTTGGCCCCGGGACAGGGGGCCTATGGCTACACCTTC
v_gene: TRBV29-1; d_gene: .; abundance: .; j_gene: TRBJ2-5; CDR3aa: CSVENGQETQYF; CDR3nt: TGCAGCGTTGAAAACGGTCAAGAGACCCAGTACTTC
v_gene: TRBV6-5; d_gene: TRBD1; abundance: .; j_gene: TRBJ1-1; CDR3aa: CASSRTGGGTEAFF; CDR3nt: TGTGCCAGCAGTCGGACAGGCGGTGGTACTGAAGCTTTCTTT
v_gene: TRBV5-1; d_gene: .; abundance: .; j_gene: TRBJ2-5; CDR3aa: CASSLVREETQYF; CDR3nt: TGCGCCAGCAGCTTGGTTCGTGAAGAGACCCAGTACTTC
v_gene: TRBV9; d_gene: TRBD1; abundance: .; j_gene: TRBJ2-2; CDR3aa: CASSPRTGTNTGELFF; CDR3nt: TGTGCCAGCAGCCCCCGGACAGGGACGAACACCGGGGAGCTGTTTTTT
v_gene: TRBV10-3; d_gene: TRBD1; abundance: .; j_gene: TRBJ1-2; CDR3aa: CAISAGQGGIYGYTF; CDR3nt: TGTGCCATCAGTGCCGGACAGGGGGGTATCTATGGCTACACCTTC
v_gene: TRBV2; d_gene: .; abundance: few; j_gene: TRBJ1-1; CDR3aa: CASSTSGNTEAFF; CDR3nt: TGTGCCAGCAGTACATCGGGGAACACTGAAGCTTTCTTT
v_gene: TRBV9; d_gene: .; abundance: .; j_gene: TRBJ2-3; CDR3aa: CASSVQLGTSTDTQYF; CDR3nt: TGTGCCAGCAGCGTCCAACTTGGGACTAGCACAGATACGCAGTATTTT
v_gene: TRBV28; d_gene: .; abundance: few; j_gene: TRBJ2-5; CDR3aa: CASSLSWAGQETAQYF; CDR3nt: TGTGCCAGCAGTTTATCCTGGGCAGGTCAAGAGACGGCCCAGTACTTC
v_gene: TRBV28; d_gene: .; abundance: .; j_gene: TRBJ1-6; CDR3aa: CASSSPSGLDSPLHF; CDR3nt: TGTGCCAGCAGTTCCCCTTCGGGACTAGATTCACCCCTCCACTTT
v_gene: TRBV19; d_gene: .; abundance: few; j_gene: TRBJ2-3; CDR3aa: CASTDRGAGVTDTQYF; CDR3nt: TGTGCCAGTACCGATCGGGGGGCCGGGGTCACAGATACGCAGTATTTT
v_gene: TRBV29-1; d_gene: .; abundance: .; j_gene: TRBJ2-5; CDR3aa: CSVDDSTMGETQYF; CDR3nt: TGCAGCGTTGATGACAGTACTATGGGAGAGACCCAGTACTTC
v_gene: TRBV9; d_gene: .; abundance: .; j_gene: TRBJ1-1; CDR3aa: CASSEDWLNTEAFF; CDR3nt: TGTGCCAGCAGCGAGGACTGGCTGAACACTGAAGCTTTCTTT
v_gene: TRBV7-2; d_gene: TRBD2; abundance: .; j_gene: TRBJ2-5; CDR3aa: CASSLGGLAGGLKETQYF; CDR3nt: TGTGCCAGCAGCTTAGGGGGACTCGCGGGGGGTTTGAAAGAGACCCAGTACTTC
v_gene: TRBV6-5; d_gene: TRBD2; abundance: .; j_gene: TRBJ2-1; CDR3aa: CASRSSSGGYNEQFF; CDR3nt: TGTGCCAGCAGGTCCTCTAGCGGGGGATACAATGAGCAGTTCTTC
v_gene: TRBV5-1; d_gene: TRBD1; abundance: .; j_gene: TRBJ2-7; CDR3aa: CASSLSGGEQYF; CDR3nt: TGCGCCAGCAGCCTATCAGGGGGCGAGCAGTACTTC
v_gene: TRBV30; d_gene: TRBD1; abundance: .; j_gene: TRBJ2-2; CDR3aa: CAWSLTGATGELFF; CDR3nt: TGTGCCTGGAGCCTGACAGGGGCCACCGGGGAGCTGTTTTTT
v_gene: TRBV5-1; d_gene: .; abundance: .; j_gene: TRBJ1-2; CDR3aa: CASSTTPTLGYTF; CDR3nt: TGCGCCAGCAGCACAACCCCGACACTCGGCTACACCTTC
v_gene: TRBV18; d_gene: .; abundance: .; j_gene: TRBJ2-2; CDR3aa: CASSPLLGRNTGELFF; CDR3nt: TGTGCCAGCTCACCACTCCTAGGAAGGAACACCGGGGAGCTGTTTTTT
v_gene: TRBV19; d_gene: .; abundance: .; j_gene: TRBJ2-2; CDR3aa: CASSKEDYRALGFTRSRGELFF; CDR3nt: TGTGCCAGTAGTAAGGAGGACTATAGAGCCCTAGGCTTTACTAGAAGCAGGGGGGAGCTGTTTTTT
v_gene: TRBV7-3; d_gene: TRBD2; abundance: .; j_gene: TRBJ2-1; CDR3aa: CASSLSLAGSNEQFF; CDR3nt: TGTGCCAGCAGCTTGAGCCTAGCGGGGAGCAATGAGCAGTTCTTC
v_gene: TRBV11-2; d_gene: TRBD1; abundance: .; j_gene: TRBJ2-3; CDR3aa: CASRKVGQRTDTQYF; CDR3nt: TGTGCCAGCAGGAAAGTGGGACAGCGCACAGATACGCAGTATTTT
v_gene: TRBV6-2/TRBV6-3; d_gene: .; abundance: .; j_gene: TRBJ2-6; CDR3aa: CASSFLRVGANVLTF; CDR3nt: TGTGCCAGCAGTTTTCTCCGAGTTGGGGCCAACGTCCTGACTTTC
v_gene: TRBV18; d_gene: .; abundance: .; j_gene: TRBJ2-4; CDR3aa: CASSGTQNFQYF; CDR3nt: TGTGCCAGCTCCGGGACACAAAACTTCCAGTACTTC
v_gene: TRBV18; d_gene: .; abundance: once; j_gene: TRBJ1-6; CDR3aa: CASSPLKAGESPLHF; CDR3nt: TGTGCCAGCTCACCACTCAAGGCAGGGGAATCACCCCTCCACTTT
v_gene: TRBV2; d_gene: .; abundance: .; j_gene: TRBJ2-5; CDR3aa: CASSRRTSRVETQYF; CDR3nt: TGTGCCAGCAGTCGTCGGACCTCCAGGGTGGAGACCCAGTACTTC
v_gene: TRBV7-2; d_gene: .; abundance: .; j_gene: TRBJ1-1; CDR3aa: CASSPTPGGLNTEAFF; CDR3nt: TGTGCCAGCAGCCCAACCCCGGGGGGCCTGAACACTGAAGCTTTCTTT
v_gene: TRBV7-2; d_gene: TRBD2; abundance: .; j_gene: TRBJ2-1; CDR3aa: CASSWTSGGLNEQFF; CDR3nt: TGTGCCAGCAGCTGGACTAGCGGGGGGCTTAATGAGCAGTTCTTC
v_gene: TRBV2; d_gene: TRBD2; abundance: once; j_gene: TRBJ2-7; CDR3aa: CASRLGGYYSYEQYF; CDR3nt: TGTGCCAGCCGCCTCGGGGGGTACTACTCCTACGAGCAGTACTTC
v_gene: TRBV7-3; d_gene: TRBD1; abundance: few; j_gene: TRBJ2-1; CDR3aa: CASSLSGTVNEQFF; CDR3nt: TGTGCCAGCAGCTTAAGTGGGACAGTCAATGAGCAGTTCTTC
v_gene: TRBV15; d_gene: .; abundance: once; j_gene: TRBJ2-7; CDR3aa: CATSRDGQGIEQYF; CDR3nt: TGTGCCACCAGCAGAGATGGTCAGGGCATCGAGCAGTACTTC
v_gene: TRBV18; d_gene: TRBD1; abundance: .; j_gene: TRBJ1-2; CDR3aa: CASSPSGTGNYGYTF; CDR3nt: TGTGCCAGCTCACCATCCGGGACAGGGAACTATGGCTACACCTTC
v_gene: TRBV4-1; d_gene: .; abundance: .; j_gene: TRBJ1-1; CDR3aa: CASSKHYPGGGTEAFF; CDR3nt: TGCGCCAGCAGCAAACACTACCCGGGAGGAGGTACTGAAGCTTTCTTT
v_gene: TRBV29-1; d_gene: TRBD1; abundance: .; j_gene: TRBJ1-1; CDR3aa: CSVASGGDTEAFF; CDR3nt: TGCAGCGTTGCATCAGGGGGCGACACTGAAGCTTTCTTT
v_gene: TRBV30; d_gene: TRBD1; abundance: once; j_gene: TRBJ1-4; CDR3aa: CAWSQTGGNEKLFF; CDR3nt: TGTGCCTGGAGTCAGACAGGGGGTAATGAAAAACTGTTTTTT
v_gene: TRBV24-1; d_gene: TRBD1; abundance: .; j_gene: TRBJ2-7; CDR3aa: CATKKPGTLGQGAYEQYF; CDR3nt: TGTGCCACCAAAAAGCCGGGCACATTGGGGCAGGGGGCTTACGAGCAGTACTTC
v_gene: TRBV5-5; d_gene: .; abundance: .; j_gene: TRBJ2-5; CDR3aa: CASSSILDGGIETQYF; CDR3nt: TGTGCCAGCAGCTCCATCCTCGATGGGGGGATTGAGACCCAGTACTTC
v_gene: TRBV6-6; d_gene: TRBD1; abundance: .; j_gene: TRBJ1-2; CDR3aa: CASNGQGAMYDYGYTF; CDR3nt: TGTGCCAGCAATGGGCAGGGGGCTATGTATGACTATGGCTACACCTTC
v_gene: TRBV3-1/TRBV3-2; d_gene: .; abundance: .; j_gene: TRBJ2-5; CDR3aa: CASEGGLAETQYF; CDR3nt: TGTGCCAGCGAAGGTGGGCTGGCAGAGACCCAGTACTTC
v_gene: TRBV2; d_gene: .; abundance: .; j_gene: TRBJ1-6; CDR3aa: CASSERGIYNSPLHF; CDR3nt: TGTGCCAGCAGTGAAAGGGGAATCTATAATTCACCCCTCCACTTT